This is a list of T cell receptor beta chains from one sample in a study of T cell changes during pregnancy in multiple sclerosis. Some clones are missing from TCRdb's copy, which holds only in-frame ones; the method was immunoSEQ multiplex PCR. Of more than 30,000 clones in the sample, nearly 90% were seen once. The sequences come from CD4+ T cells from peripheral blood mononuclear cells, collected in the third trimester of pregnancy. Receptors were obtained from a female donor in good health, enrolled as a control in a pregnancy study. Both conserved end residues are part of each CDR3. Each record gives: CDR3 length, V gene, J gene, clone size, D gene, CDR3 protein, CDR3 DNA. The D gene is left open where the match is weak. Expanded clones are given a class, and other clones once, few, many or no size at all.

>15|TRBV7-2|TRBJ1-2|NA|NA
CASSLERGRLSGYTF
TGTGCCAGCAGCTTGGAGCGGGGGCGCCTGAGTGGCTACACCTTC
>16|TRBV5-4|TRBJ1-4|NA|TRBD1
CASSPGQGPTNEKLFF
TGTGCCAGCAGCCCTGGACAGGGCCCAACTAATGAAAAACTGTTTTTT
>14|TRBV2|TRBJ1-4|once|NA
CASSGGATNEKLFF
TGTGCCAGCAGCGGGGGAGCAACTAATGAAAAACTGTTTTTT
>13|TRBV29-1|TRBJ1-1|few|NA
CSVRPTVRTEAFF
TGCAGCGTTCGACCGACAGTTCGCACTGAAGCTTTCTTT
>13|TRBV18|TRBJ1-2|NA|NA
CASSLATTYGYTF
TGTGCCAGCTCACTTGCAACAACCTATGGCTACACCTTC
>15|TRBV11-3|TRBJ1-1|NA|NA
CASSLNTGTGTEAFF
TGTGCCAGCAGCCTCAATACAGGGACCGGCACTGAAGCTTTCTTT
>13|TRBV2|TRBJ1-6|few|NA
CASSGQSLRDLHF
TGTGCCAGCAGTGGTCAGTCCCTTCGGGACCTCCACTTT
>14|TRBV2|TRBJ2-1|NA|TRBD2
CASSRTSGGGEQFF
TGTGCCAGCAGTCGGACTAGCGGGGGCGGTGAGCAGTTCTTC
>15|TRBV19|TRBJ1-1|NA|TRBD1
CASSRTGPMNTEAFF
TGTGCCAGTAGTAGGACAGGACCCATGAACACTGAAGCTTTCTTT
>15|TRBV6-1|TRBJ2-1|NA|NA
CASSEDIRGNNEQFF
TGTGCCAGCAGTGAAGACATCCGAGGAAACAATGAGCAGTTCTTC
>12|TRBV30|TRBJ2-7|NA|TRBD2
CAWSRTSGEQYF
TGTGCCTGGAGTAGGACTAGCGGCGAGCAGTACTTC
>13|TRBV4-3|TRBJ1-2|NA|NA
CASSQTGFYGYTF
TGCGCCAGCAGCCAAACAGGGTTCTATGGCTACACCTTC
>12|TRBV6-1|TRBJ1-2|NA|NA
CASAAEGYGYTF
TGTGCCAGCGCTGCAGAGGGCTATGGCTACACCTTC
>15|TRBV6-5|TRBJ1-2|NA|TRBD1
CASSPQGAGNYGYTF
TGTGCCAGCAGTCCGCAGGGGGCGGGAAACTATGGCTACACCTTC
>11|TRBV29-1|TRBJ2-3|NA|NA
CSVRLADTQYF
TGCAGCGTAAGACTAGCAGATACGCAGTATTTT
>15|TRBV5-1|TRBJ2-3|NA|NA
CASSTTGVGTDTQYF
TGCGCCAGCAGCACTACCGGGGTAGGCACAGATACGCAGTATTTT
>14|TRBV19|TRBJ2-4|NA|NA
CASSIVRGPGIQYF
TGTGCCAGTAGTATCGTCCGTGGCCCAGGCATTCAGTACTTC